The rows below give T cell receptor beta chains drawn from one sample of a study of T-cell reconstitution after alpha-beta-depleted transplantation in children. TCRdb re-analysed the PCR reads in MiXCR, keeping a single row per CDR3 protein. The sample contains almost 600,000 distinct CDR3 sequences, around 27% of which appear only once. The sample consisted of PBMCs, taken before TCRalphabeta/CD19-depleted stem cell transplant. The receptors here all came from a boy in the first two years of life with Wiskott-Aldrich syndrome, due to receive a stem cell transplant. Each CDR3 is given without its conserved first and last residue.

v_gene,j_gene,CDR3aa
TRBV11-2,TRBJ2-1,ASSLYAGTRPYNEQF
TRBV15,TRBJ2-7,ATSRESVAYEQY
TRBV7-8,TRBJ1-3,ASSLARAGNTIY
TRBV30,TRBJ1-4,AWDQGATNEKLF
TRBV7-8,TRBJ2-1,ASSLVLAEYNEQF
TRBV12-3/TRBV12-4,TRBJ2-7,ASSYRERFEQY
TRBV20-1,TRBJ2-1,SASRGGEPYNEQF
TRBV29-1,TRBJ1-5,SVRDRSNQPQH
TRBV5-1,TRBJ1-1,ASSFSARANTEAF
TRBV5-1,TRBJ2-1,ASSSRQGVSNEQF
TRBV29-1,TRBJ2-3,SVRGQAEDTQY
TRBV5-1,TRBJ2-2,ASTRGSGGELF
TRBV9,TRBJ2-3,ASSVYDRMTTDTQY
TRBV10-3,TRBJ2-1,AISVRSSADEQF
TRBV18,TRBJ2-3,ASSPRRTSGGADTQY
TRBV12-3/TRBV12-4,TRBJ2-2,ASAETLNTGELF
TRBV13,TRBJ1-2,ASSLVGAGTGVSSYGYT
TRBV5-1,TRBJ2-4,ASSTTRTGGNIQY
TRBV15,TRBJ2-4,ATSTPRQLAKNIQY
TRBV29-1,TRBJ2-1,SAKGQAIGNEQF
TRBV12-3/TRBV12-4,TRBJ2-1,ASRSTRGAGSYNEQF
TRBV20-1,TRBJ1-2,SASMGLEYYGYT
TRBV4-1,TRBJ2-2,ASSRGLAVKNTGELF
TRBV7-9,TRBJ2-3,ASSPGQGISTDTQY
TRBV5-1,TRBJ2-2,ASSYLAGSGELF
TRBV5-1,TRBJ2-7,ASSLKLGTGSYEQY
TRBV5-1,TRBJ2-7,ASSTDRGSDEQY
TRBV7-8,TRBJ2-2,ASSVGTRRGGELF
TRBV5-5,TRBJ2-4,ASSLVWGIAKNIQY
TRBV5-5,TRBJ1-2,ASSDRQGKIYGYT
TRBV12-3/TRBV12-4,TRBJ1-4,ASSFTSSSNEKLF
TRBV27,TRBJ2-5,ASMGGDQETQY
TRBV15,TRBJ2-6,ATSRDKGTGANVLT
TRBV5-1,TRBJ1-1,ASSLVSSMNTEAF
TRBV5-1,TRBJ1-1,ASSLARGNTEAF